This T cell receptor (beta chain) was captured in a study of regulatory T cells in long-lasting Graves disease. Trimming left V 5 bases short and J 4 bases short, with 18 bases between. CDR1 is SGHAT, CDR2 FQDESV, per germline (reference sequence). The CDR3 loop spans 15 amino acids. Study-level results: It is possible that accuracy was reduced by the small size of the sample.

This clonotype was observed a few times. Its antigen is not known. CDR3-region Arm-PCR and iRepertoire HTBI primers produced the TCR beta libraries. Using its own MiXCR run on the multiplex PCR reads, TCRdb lists one record per CDR3 protein. The table has 650,000 to 850,000 distinct CDR3 sequences, about 30% seen once; the top ten hold under 55%. Time point indicated: persistent/refractory GD, antithyroid drugs over 5 years with positive TRAb. Scientists built the TCR library using RNA that was extracted from PBMCs. The material sequenced was peripheral blood mononuclear cells (PBMCs), taken when the disease was refractory, from a patient treated with antithyroid drugs. The chain recombines TRBV11-1 with TRBJ2-7; either TRBD1 or TRBD2 may supply D (5 bases each). This clonotype originated in a female donor with Graves disease. The CDR3 DNA sequence: TGTGCCAGCAGCACGGGACCGGGTGTGGGATACGAGCAGTACTTC. This translates into CASSTGPGVGYEQYF.